The 24 T cell receptor beta chains in this list originate from one sample, sequenced in a study of cytomegalovirus exposure and HLA in healthy donors. The method was immunoSEQ multiplex PCR; TCRdb's version includes in-frame clones alone and lacks a portion of them. The sample includes about 130,000 clones, 89% of them seen just once. Sequenced material: PBMCs. These receptors were obtained from a woman aged 18-30 years in good health and CMV-seropositive.

The chain employs TRBV21-1 and TRBJ1-2. TRBV21-1 is annotated as a pseudogene. The CDR3 spans 16 residues. CDR3 sequence reads: CASSKALWEGVRGYTF. The CDR3 nucleotides are TGTGCCAGCAGCAAAGCGCTGTGGGAGGGAGTGAGAGGCTACACCTTC.

V and J are TRBV28 and TRBJ2-3; D perhaps matches TRBD2 (6 bases). The CDR3 contains 15 residues. Germline lookup yields CDR1 MDHEN and CDR2 SYDVKM. Trimming shortened V by 2 bases and J by 6 bases, and 15 bases separated the two germline ends. CDR3 DNA: TGTGCCAGCAGTTTACTAGCGTTAGTCCAGGATACGCAGTATTTT. Translation gives CASSLLALVQDTQYF.

The V and J genes are TRBV7-8 and TRBJ2-6; TRBD1 matches 8 bases. V lost 5 bases to trimming and J lost 1 base; unmatched junction nucleotides: 10. The CDR3 covers 18 residues. The germline gives CDR1 SGHVS, CDR2 FQNEAQ. The CDR3 DNA follows: TGTGCCAGCAGCATAGACAGGGGTAGGGAATCTGGGGCCAACGTCCTGACTTTC. It specifies CASSIDRGRESGANVLTF.

The chain uses TRBV11-2 and TRBJ2-1; D possibly corresponds to TRBD2 (6 bases). Germline V lookup: CDR1 SGHAT, CDR2 FQNNGV. V was cut by 3 bases and J by 5 bases, with 8 bases left in between. This CDR3 region has 13 residues. The CDR3 DNA is TGTGCCAGCAGCTTGGAGGGGAACAATGAGCAGTTCTTC. It specifies CASSLEGNNEQFF.

This clone appeared once. The chain employs TRBV18 and TRBJ2-1, with a tentative D call TRBD2 (6 bases). Trimming left V 3 bases short and J 10 bases short, with 16 bases between. CDR3 length: 14 amino acids. Germline V CDR1 and CDR2: KGHSH, LQKENI. CDR3 loop: CASSPSGGEREQFF. CDR3 sequence (DNA): TGTGCCAGCTCACCTTCTGGCGGGGAGCGAGAGCAGTTCTTC. The full variable domain, in which reference TRBV18 and TRBJ2-1 provide the parts outside the CDR3, is NAGVMQNPRHLVRRRGQEARLRCSPMKGHSHVYWYRQLPEEGLKFMVYLQKENIIDESGMPKERFSAEFPKEGPSILRIQQVVRGDSAAYFCASSPSGGEREQFFGPGTRLTVL.

This clone came up once. The chain combines TRBV28 with TRBJ2-3, with a possible D match to TRBD1 (5 bases). The germline gives CDR1 MDHEN, CDR2 SYDVKM. V dropped 3 bases and J dropped 1 base, with 11 bases sitting between them. There are 15 residues in the CDR3. The CDR3 spells CASSFSRVGTDTQYF. The CDR3 bases are TGTGCCAGCAGTTTTAGCAGGGTTGGCACAGATACGCAGTATTTT. The full variable domain, its missing parts supplied by reference TRBV28 and TRBJ2-3, is DVKVTQSSRYLVKRTGEKVFLECVQDMDHENMFWYRQDPGLGLRLIYFSYDVKMKEKGDIPEGYSVSREKKERFSLILESASTNQTSMYLCASSFSRVGTDTQYFGPGTRLTVL.

This chain uses TRBV30 with TRBJ2-5; D gene ambiguous. V dropped 0 bases and J dropped 4 bases, with 12 bases sitting between them. Germline loops: CDR1 GTSNPN, CDR2 SVGIG (reference sequence). This CDR3 is built from 14 residues. CDR3 in amino acids: CAWSVGSKTETQYF. The CDR3 DNA sequence: TGTGCCTGGAGTGTAGGTAGCAAAACAGAGACCCAGTACTTC.

The CDR3 coding sequence is TGTGCCAGTAGTATGAGCAGGATCAATCAGCCCCAGCATTTT. Amino acids: CASSMSRINQPQHF. The chain couples TRBV19 to TRBJ1-5; D gene unclear. This CDR3 is 14 amino acids long. Germline V gene lookup returns CDR1 LNHDA and CDR2 SQIVND (reference sequence). Trimming shortened V by 3 bases and J by 3 bases, and 9 bases separated the two germline ends.

The rearrangement uses TRBV11-2 and TRBJ2-5, with 7 nucleotides matching TRBD1. The CDR3 sequence is 15 residues long. The germline CDR1 and CDR2 sequences are SGHAT and FQNNGV. The V and J ends lost 5 bases and 4 bases, in that order; junction bases with no gene match: 10. The CDR3 sequence: CASSQGQTEGETQYF. In nucleotides, the CDR3 is TGTGCCAGCAGCCAGGGACAGACAGAAGGAGAGACCCAGTACTTC. The full variable domain, completed using reference TRBV11-2 and TRBJ2-5, is EAGVAQSPRYKIIEKRQSVAFWCNPISGHATLYWYQQILGQGPKLLIQFQNNGVVDDSQLPKDRFSAERLKGVDSTLKIQPAKLEDSAVYLCASSQGQTEGETQYFGPGTRLLVL.

The chain recombines TRBV28 with TRBJ1-4; D remains unclear. The V gene's germline CDR1 is MDHEN and CDR2 SYDVKM. V lost 5 bases, J lost 6 bases, and 4 bases lay in between. The CDR3 is 11 amino acids. CDR3 sequence reads: CASSPDEKLFF. CDR3 coding DNA: TGTGCCAGCAGTCCAGATGAAAAACTGTTTTTT.

V is TRBV5-5 and J is TRBJ2-7; TRBD2 aligns across 7 bases. Germline assignment: CDR1 SGHKS and CDR2 YYEKEE (reference sequence). CDR3 length: 16 residues. J lost 0 bases, V lost 0 bases, and 6 bases had no gene match. CDR3 loop: CASSLEPAGNSYEQYF. The CDR3 DNA follows: TGTGCCAGCAGCTTGGAACCAGCGGGGAACTCCTACGAGCAGTACTTC.

The chain combines TRBV5-1 with TRBJ2-1; TRBD1 matches 12 bases. There are 16 residues in the CDR3. The V gene end was trimmed by 2 bases and the J gene end by 5 bases; junction bases not matched to a gene: 5. CDR1 and CDR2 from the germline V gene are SGHRS and YFSETQ. The CDR3 DNA reads TGCGCCAGCAGCTTCGGGACAGGGGGCTGGGACAATGAGCAGTTCTTC. The encoded protein is CASSFGTGGWDNEQFF.

The chain has TRBV7-6 and TRBJ2-7, with 7 bases lining up with TRBD1. Germline assignment: CDR1 SGHVS and CDR2 FNYEAQ. This CDR3 region has 15 residues. After removal of 1 base from V and 3 bases from J, the junction contained 6 bases not matched to a gene. The CDR3 bases are TGTGCCAGCAGCTTAGAGGGAGACAGGGACTACGAGCAGTACTTC. Translated: CASSLEGDRDYEQYF.

CDR3: CASTIDNEQFF. The CDR3, as DNA: TGCGCCAGCACCATAGACAATGAGCAGTTCTTC. The J gene is TRBJ2-1, the V gene TRBV5-1, with D hard to call. The V gene lost 6 bases and the J gene lost 5 bases, with 6 bases spanning the gap. Germline values: CDR1 SGHRS, CDR2 YFSETQ. This CDR3 is built from 11 residues.

This clone was found a few times. The chain is built from TRBV28 and TRBJ1-5; 9 bases map to TRBD1. The CDR3 has 14 residues. The junction had 2 bases not matched to a gene; V was cut back by 2 bases and J by 6 bases. Germline CDR1 MDHEN, CDR2 SYDVKM. The CDR3 region is CASSLAGQGQPQHF. DNA for the CDR3: TGTGCCAGCAGTTTAGCGGGACAGGGTCAGCCCCAGCATTTT.

V usage is TRBV7-9 and J usage is TRBJ1-6, with D possibly TRBD1 on 6 matching bases. V lost 5 bases and J lost 11, with 25 bases in between. This CDR3 region has 17 residues. Germline V CDR1 and CDR2: SEHNR, FQNEAQ (reference sequence). The CDR3 sequence: CASSPRDTKRAWAPLHF. The CDR3 DNA reads as TGTGCCAGCAGCCCGAGGGACACCAAAAGGGCCTGGGCACCCCTCCACTTT.

V usage is TRBV28 and J usage is TRBJ2-2; 8 bases fit TRBD1. Germline V CDR1 and CDR2: MDHEN, SYDVKM. The CDR3 is 13 residues long. V was clipped by 8 bases and J by 1 base; unmatched bases: 0. The CDR3 region is CASDRGNTGELFF. CDR3 DNA: TGTGCCAGCGACAGGGGGAACACCGGGGAGCTGTTTTTT.

This chain connects TRBV19 to TRBJ2-7, with D tentatively TRBD1 (6 bases). With 4 bases removed from V and 1 base from J, the gap between germline ends came to 8 bases. The CDR3 is 13 amino acids. The germline V gene encodes CDR1 LNHDA and CDR2 SQIVND (reference sequence). CDR3 region: CASSNTGSYEQYF. The DNA of the CDR3 is TGTGCCAGTAGTAATACAGGGTCCTACGAGCAGTACTTC.

The chain carries TRBV13 and TRBJ2-1; 10 bases match TRBD1. After removal of 5 bases from V and 4 bases from J, the junction contained 2 bases not matched to a gene. Germline V lookup: CDR1 PRHDT, CDR2 FYEKMQ (reference sequence). The CDR3 runs 14 residues. Here the CDR3 reads CASSPGQGYNEQFF. CDR3 nucleotides: TGTGCCAGCAGCCCGGGACAGGGGTACAATGAGCAGTTCTTC.

The chain is built from TRBV30 and TRBJ2-1; perhaps TRBD1 as D (6 bases). V dropped 5 bases and J dropped 10 bases, with 12 bases sitting between them. Germline V gene lookup returns CDR1 GTSNPN and CDR2 SVGIG (reference sequence). The CDR3 is made up of 11 amino acids. CDR3 DNA sequence: TGTGCCTGGGTACGGGACACGGAGCAGTTCTTC. Amino acids: CAWVRDTEQFF.

For this clone: One end of the junction varies from germline; a read error may be responsible. J is TRBJ2-3 and V is TRBV29-1; possible D gene TRBD2, 5 bases. Germline CDR1 is SQVTM and CDR2 is ANQGSEA. CDR3 length: 14 residues. Here the CDR3 reads CSAERLAGTDTQYF. The DNA of the CDR3 is TGCAGCGCTGAAAGGCTAGCCGGCACAGATACGCAGTATTTT.

This clone has just one count. This chain connects TRBV12-5 to TRBJ1-5, with a possible D match to TRBD1 (5 bases). The CDR3 covers 15 residues. Germline lookup yields CDR1 LGHNT and CDR2 FRNRAP. V shed 5 bases and J shed 7 bases, with 18 bases lying between them. The CDR3 protein is CASGRSVTGVQPQHF. DNA of the CDR3: TGTGCTAGTGGTCGATCCGTCACAGGTGTCCAGCCCCAGCATTTT.

The chain carries TRBV9 and TRBJ2-6; D remains ambiguous. The CDR3 spans 15 residues. Germline CDR1 reads SGDLS; CDR2 reads YYNGEE. V was shortened by 1 base and J by 0 bases, with 5 bases between the two germline ends. CDR3 amino acids: CASSVLTSGANVLTF. In DNA, the CDR3 is TGTGCCAGCAGCGTACTAACCTCTGGGGCCAACGTCCTGACTTTC.

V and J are TRBV18 and TRBJ1-4, with TRBD1 matching 7 bases. The CDR3 is 15 amino acids. CDR1 and CDR2 (germline): KGHSH, LQKENI. V lost 4 bases, J lost 2 bases, and 4 bases stayed unmatched. CDR3 in amino acids: CASSLNRGTNEKLFF. The CDR3 DNA follows: TGTGCCAGCTCACTAAACAGGGGTACTAATGAAAAACTGTTTTTT.